The 28 T cell receptor beta chains listed next were all sequenced from one sample in a study of blood T cell repertoires in COVID-19. Sequencing was performed with immunoSEQ multiplex PCR; in TCRdb, only in-frame clones are kept and a portion is missing. The sample has approximately 210,000 clones; about four fifths are singletons. Input material: peripheral blood. Receptors originate from a woman between 50 and 59 years old with active or convalescent COVID-19.

The genes are TRBV7-3 and TRBJ2-3; D is possibly TRBD2 (6 bases). The V end lost 4 bases, the J end lost 3 bases, and 11 bases lay between the germline ends. The CDR3 totals 14 residues. The V gene's germline CDR1 is SGHTA and CDR2 FQGTGA. In DNA form, the CDR3 reads TGTGCCAGCAGCTCTATGGCGGGAACAGATACGCAGTATTTT. Translated, it gives CASSSMAGTDTQYF.

CDR3 sequence reads: CASSLAAGTSNYGYTF. CDR3 DNA: TGTGCCAGCAGCTTAGCGGCGGGCACCTCTAACTATGGCTACACCTTC. This chain uses TRBV7-9 with TRBJ1-2; D gene ambiguous. Germline CDR1 and CDR2: SEHNR and FQNEAQ (reference sequence). The CDR3 loop spans 16 amino acids. V lost 0 bases, J lost 0 bases, and 11 bases lay in between.

The chain carries TRBV7-3 and TRBJ1-2; 8 bases fit TRBD1. The CDR3 has 15 residues. Germline V lookup: CDR1 SGHTA, CDR2 FQGTGA. Trimming at V came to 2 bases and at J to 4 bases, leaving 6 bases not matched to a gene. CDR3 residues: CASSLGAGGSYGYTF. The CDR3 nucleotides are TGTGCCAGCAGCTTAGGGGCAGGGGGCAGCTATGGCTACACCTTC.

The gene calls are TRBV19 and TRBJ1-6, with 8 bases identical to TRBD1. The CDR3 spans 14 residues. V dropped 7 bases and J dropped 11; count of bases not matched to a gene: 10. Per the germline V gene, CDR1 is LNHDA and CDR2 is SQIVND (reference sequence). CDR3 in amino acids: CASTLGTGGTPLHF. The CDR3 region has the DNA TGTGCCAGTACCCTCGGGACAGGTGGAACACCCCTCCACTTT.

The V and J genes are TRBV10-3 and TRBJ1-1; D remains ambiguous. Trimming removed 6 bases at V and 0 bases at J, with 8 bases between. CDR3 length equals 13 residues. In germline, CDR1 is ENHRY, CDR2 SYGVKD. CDR3 region: CAIRVNMNTEAFF. The CDR3 bases are TGTGCCATCAGGGTTAACATGAACACTGAAGCTTTCTTT.

As to this clone: No DNA is shown, since the ends of the CDR3 on it are uncertain; the CDR3 is the one TCRdb lists. The genes are TRBV29-1 and TRBJ2-5; the tabulated D call, TRBD1, remains unverified against the DNA. The CDR3 length equals 12 residues, ends included. Germline values: CDR1 SQVTM, CDR2 ANQGSEA. Here the CDR3 reads CSVVGQGILAYF.

The V and J genes are TRBV7-7 and TRBJ2-5; D unresolved. V gave up 3 bases and J gave up 5 bases, with 10 bases separating them. This CDR3 comprises 13 residues. The germline gives CDR1 SSHAT, CDR2 FNYEAQ (reference sequence). CDR3 amino acids: CASSFSHGETQYF. CDR3 bases: TGTGCCAGCAGCTTTTCGCACGGGGAGACCCAGTACTTC.

V usage is TRBV10-3 and J usage is TRBJ1-1, with 8 bases lining up with TRBD1. Germline V lookup: CDR1 ENHRY, CDR2 SYGVKD. V was clipped by 6 bases and J by 1 base; unmatched bases: 4. This CDR3 spans 14 amino acids. CDR3: CAIRPGGENTEAFF. The CDR3 DNA reads TGTGCCATCAGGCCAGGGGGCGAGAACACTGAAGCTTTCTTT.

This clone was picked up a small number of times. The gene calls are TRBV2 and TRBJ2-3, with 7 bases identical to TRBD2. Germline V gene sequence: CDR1 SNHLY, CDR2 FYNNEI. J gave up 6 bases and V 1 base, and 10 bases lay outside the gene matches. The length of the CDR3 is 16 residues. The CDR3 spells CASSEVELAVGDTQYF. The DNA of the CDR3 is TGTGCCAGCAGTGAAGTTGAGCTAGCGGTGGGGGATACGCAGTATTTT.

The V gene is TRBV6-5, the J gene TRBJ1-2; no reliable D call. Between the trimmed V and J ends, which lost 2 bases and 8 bases, there was a span of 21 bases. The germline V gene has CDR1 MNHEY and CDR2 SVGAGI. The CDR3 sequence is 16 residues long. The CDR3 region has the DNA TGTGCCAGCAGTTACGAGCGGCGGCCCATATCCAGGGGCTACACCTTC. This translates into CASSYERRPISRGYTF.

This chain uses TRBV5-1 with TRBJ2-2; a weak D match, TRBD2 (5 bases). V was shortened by 1 base and J by 3 bases, with 10 bases between the two germline ends. CDR1 is SGHRS and CDR2 is YFSETQ in the germline V gene. The CDR3 length is 15 residues. The CDR3 spells CASSLSGGYTGELFF. The CDR3 coding sequence is TGCGCCAGCAGCTTGAGCGGAGGCTACACCGGGGAGCTGTTTTTT. The variable domain in full, completed from reference TRBV5-1 and TRBJ2-2, reads KAGVTQTPRYLIKTRGQQVTLSCSPISGHRSVSWYQQTPGQGLQFLFEYFSETQRNKGNFPGRFSGRQFSNSRSEMNVSTLELGDSALYLCASSLSGGYTGELFFGEGSRLTVL.

The rearrangement joins TRBV28 to TRBJ1-1; D not certain. Trimming left V 3 bases short and J 6 bases short, with 8 bases between. Germline lookup yields CDR1 MDHEN and CDR2 SYDVKM. The CDR3 is 12 residues long. Here the CDR3 reads CASSFTISEAFF. DNA for the CDR3: TGTGCCAGCAGTTTTACAATCTCTGAAGCTTTCTTT.

The chain joins TRBV28 to TRBJ1-3; no firm D call. Deletions cut 5 bases from V and 1 base from J, with 12 bases between. CDR3 size: 15 residues. CDR1 and CDR2 from the germline V gene are MDHEN and SYDVKM. The CDR3 DNA reads as TGTGCCAGCAGTCCATACCGGGGATCTGGAAACACCATATATTTT. This sequence encodes CASSPYRGSGNTIYF.

The chain employs TRBV27 and TRBJ1-4; D unresolved. With 8 bases removed from V and 0 bases from J, the gap between germline ends came to 7 bases. Germline V lookup: CDR1 MNHEY, CDR2 SMNVEV (reference sequence). The CDR3 runs 13 residues. The CDR3 spells CASSGSTNEKLFF. Here the CDR3 DNA reads TGTGCCAGCTCCGGGTCAACTAATGAAAAACTGTTTTTT. The full variable domain, completed using reference TRBV27 and TRBJ1-4, is EAQVTQNPRYLITVTGKKLTVTCSQNMNHEYMSWYRQDPGLGLRQIYYSMNVEVTDKGDVPEGYKVSRKEKRNFPLILESPSPNQTSLYFCASSGSTNEKLFFGSGTQLSVL.

The V call is TRBV5-6, the J call TRBJ1-6; 11 bases line up with TRBD1. This CDR3 has 17 residues. V lost 0 bases to trimming and J lost 9 bases; unmatched junction nucleotides: 8. The V gene's germline CDR1 is SGHDT and CDR2 YYEEEE. For the CDR3, the DNA is TGTGCCAGCAGCTTGGGCACCGGGACAGGGGGAGGTTCACCCCTCCACTTT. This codes for CASSLGTGTGGGSPLHF.

The chain carries TRBV24-1 and TRBJ2-3; 9 positions agree with TRBD1. Germline CDR1 reads KGHDR; CDR2 reads SFDVKD. The CDR3 has 17 amino acids. With 2 bases clipped from V and 3 bases from J, the junction kept 8 bases outside the gene matches. For the CDR3, the DNA is TGTGCCACCAGTGATTCAAAGGGACAGGGTGGGACAGATACGCAGTATTTT. It translates to CATSDSKGQGGTDTQYF.

V gene TRBV6-1 combines with J gene TRBJ2-7; 10 bases agree with TRBD1. Germline V lookup: CDR1 MNHNS, CDR2 SASEGT. V lost 3 bases and J lost 7; bases outside the gene matches: 9. This CDR3 has 15 amino acids. CDR3 DNA: TGTGCCAGCAGTGATAGGGGACAGGGGACGGGGGAGCAGTACGTC. This sequence encodes CASSDRGQGTGEQYV.

The sample holds many counts of this clone. J is TRBJ1-5 and V is TRBV19; D may be TRBD1 (5 bases). Trimming removed 4 bases from V and 3 bases from J, with 10 bases in between. Germline values: CDR1 LNHDA, CDR2 SQIVND (reference sequence). This CDR3 region has 14 residues. CDR3 DNA: TGTGCCAGTAGTACCCGACAGATCAATCAGCCCCAGCATTTT. Amino acids: CASSTRQINQPQHF.

The genes are TRBV15 and TRBJ1-2; D gene ambiguous. Between the trimmed V and J ends, which lost 1 base and 7 bases, there was a span of 7 bases. From germline, CDR1 is LNHNV and CDR2 YYDKDF (reference sequence). There are 12 residues in the CDR3. The CDR3 region has the DNA TGTGCCACCAGCAGAGGAGGAACTGGCTACACCTTC. Encoded protein: CATSRGGTGYTF.

About this clone: The sample has other DNA sequences that encode this CDR3 too. The J gene is TRBJ1-2, the V gene TRBV3-1 (or the pseudogene TRBV3-2); D is perhaps TRBD1 (5 bases). CDR1 and CDR2 (germline): LGHDT, YNNKEL (reference sequence). V shed 1 base and J shed 7 bases, with 7 bases lying between them. The CDR3 runs 12 residues. The CDR3 coding sequence is TGTGCCAGCAGCCAAGCTCAGGGTGGCTACACCTTC. This translates into CASSQAQGGYTF.

The J gene is TRBJ1-2, the V gene TRBV7-3, with a weak D call TRBD1 (5 bases). CDR3 length: 13 amino acids. The V and J ends lost 3 bases and 1 base respectively, with 6 bases between them. Per the germline V gene, CDR1 is SGHTA and CDR2 is FQGTGA. CDR3 coding DNA: TGTGCCAGCAGCTTCGACAGTAACTATGGCTACACCTTC. Its protein product is CASSFDSNYGYTF.

J is TRBJ1-2 and V is TRBV19; D might be TRBD1 (5 bases). Germline loops: CDR1 LNHDA, CDR2 SQIVND (reference sequence). Trimming left V 2 bases short and J 7 bases short, with 11 bases between. The CDR3 is made up of 13 amino acids. The CDR3 bases are TGTGCCAGTAGTATAAAGGGGATCGGTGGCTACACCTTC. Translation: CASSIKGIGGYTF.

The rearrangement uses TRBV6-4 and TRBJ1-1; possibly TRBD1 for D (6 bases). The germline gives CDR1 MRHNA, CDR2 SNTAGT. Trimming shortened V by 6 bases and J by 3 bases, and 11 bases separated the two germline ends. The CDR3 has 13 amino acids. The DNA of the CDR3 is TGTGCCAGCAGCGAACAGGGCCACACTGAAGCTTTCTTT. As protein: CASSEQGHTEAFF.

The rearrangement links TRBV28 to TRBJ1-5; D not certain. With 6 bases removed from V and 6 bases from J, the gap between germline ends came to 15 bases. Germline CDR1 reads MDHEN; CDR2 reads SYDVKM. The CDR3 length is 14 residues. CDR3 sequence: CASSPAGSSQPQHF. In DNA, the CDR3 is TGTGCCAGCAGCCCCGCCGGGTCCTCTCAGCCCCAGCATTTT.

The count of this clone is one. The chain couples TRBV19 to TRBJ1-1; possibly TRBD1 for D (5 bases). The CDR3 spans 12 residues. The germline gives CDR1 LNHDA, CDR2 SQIVND (reference sequence). Trimming pared 7 bases from V and 11 bases from J, leaving 17 bases between. CDR3: CASKPEGRDAFF. In DNA, the CDR3 is TGTGCCAGTAAACCTGAAGGGAGGGACGCTTTCTTT.

The CDR3: CASITGSEGNQPQHF. For the CDR3, the DNA is TGTGCCAGCATAACAGGGTCCGAGGGCAATCAGCCCCAGCATTTT. The chain is built from TRBV28 and TRBJ1-5; a weak D match, TRBD1 (6 bases). This CDR3 comprises 15 residues. Germline loops: CDR1 MDHEN, CDR2 SYDVKM. V was cut by 7 bases and J by 2 bases, with 15 bases left in between.

The sample holds a few counts of this clone. The chain couples TRBV6-2 or TRBV6-3 to TRBJ2-1; 8 bases fit TRBD1. The germline V gene encodes CDR1 MNHEY and CDR2 SVGEGT. The CDR3 covers 16 residues. J lost 0 bases, V lost 2 bases, and 3 bases had no gene match. The CDR3 loop is CASSYADRDSYNEQFF. The CDR3, as DNA: TGTGCCAGCAGTTACGCGGACAGGGACTCCTACAATGAGCAGTTCTTC.

The chain employs TRBV5-1 and TRBJ2-1; 8 bases agree with TRBD1. CDR1 is SGHRS and CDR2 is YFSETQ in the germline V gene. The CDR3 runs to 14 residues. With 5 bases clipped from V and 8 bases from J, the junction kept 9 bases outside the gene matches. CDR3 sequence reads: CASRILTGVDEQFF. CDR3 DNA sequence: TGCGCCAGCAGGATACTGACAGGGGTCGATGAGCAGTTCTTC.